These T cell receptor beta chains were read from a single sample in a study of ipilimumab plus nivolumab after autologous stem cell transplantation. Method: immunoSEQ multiplex PCR; TCRdb's copy keeps in-frame clones and lacks some. There are around 15,000 clones in the sample; 75% to 90% occur only once, and roughly a fifth lies in the top ten. Sequenced here: PBMCs, sampled in a trial of ipilimumab plus nivolumab as post-transplant consolidation. The receptor set was obtained from a male donor with diffuse large B-cell lymphoma. Each CDR3 is given with its conserved first and last residue. D genes are given only for firm matches. Expanded clones get a size class; other rows say once, few or many, or leave the size out.

len	v_gene	j_gene	d_gene	abundance	CDR3aa	CDR3nt
15	TRBV7-9	TRBJ2-7	TRBD1	once	CASSFSDREPYEQYF	TGTGCCAGCAGCTTCAGCGACAGGGAGCCCTACGAGCAGTACTTC
13	TRBV5-1	TRBJ1-2	.	.	CASSLVEDYGYTF	TGCGCCAGCAGCTTGGTAGAGGACTATGGCTACACCTTC
13	TRBV5-1	TRBJ1-1	.	.	CASSGMENTEAFF	TGCGCCAGCAGCGGCATGGAGAACACTGAAGCTTTCTTT
16	TRBV5-4	TRBJ1-1	TRBD1	.	CASSLVGQGARAEAFF	TGTGCCAGCAGCTTGGTCGGACAGGGGGCGCGGGCTGAAGCTTTCTTT
15	TRBV19	TRBJ1-2	.	.	CASSIGTTGDYGYTF	TGTGCCAGTAGTATTGGGACAACGGGCGACTATGGCTACACCTTC
12	TRBV4-3	TRBJ2-7	.	.	CASSQGPGKQYF	TGCGCCAGCAGCCAAGGGCCCGGGAAGCAGTACTTC
13	TRBV27	TRBJ2-7	.	few	CASSFSYPYEQYF	TGTGCCAGCAGTTTTTCGTACCCCTACGAGCAGTACTTC
17	TRBV7-9	TRBJ2-7	TRBD2	.	CASSMGLAGGLAYEQYF	TGTGCCAGCAGCATGGGACTAGCGGGAGGCCTCGCCTACGAGCAGTACTTC
15	TRBV19	TRBJ1-2	.	once	CASSIRRTLFYGYTF	TGTGCCAGTAGTATTCGTCGGACCCTATTCTATGGCTACACCTTC
12	TRBV7-8	TRBJ1-2	.	once	CASSGEFQGYTF	TGTGCCAGCAGTGGCGAGTTTCAGGGCTACACCTTC
14	TRBV29-1	TRBJ1-1	TRBD1	few	CSGGQGGMNTEAFF	TGCAGCGGGGGACAGGGAGGGATGAACACTGAAGCTTTCTTT
15	TRBV5-1	TRBJ2-3	.	once	CASGPLQARSDTQYF	TGCGCCAGCGGTCCACTTCAGGCGCGGTCAGATACGCAGTATTTT
14	TRBV10-3	TRBJ1-1	TRBD1	once	CAISGDSYLNEAFF	TGTGCCATCAGCGGGGACAGCTATCTTAATGAAGCTTTCTTT